The rows below give T cell receptor beta chains drawn from one sample of a study of blood T cell repertoires in COVID-19. Repertoires were generated with immunoSEQ multiplex PCR, while TCRdb's copy carries only in-frame clones and drops some. The sample includes some 150,000 clones, 85% of them seen just once. Sequenced material: peripheral blood. These receptors originate from a woman between 35 and 50 years old with active or convalescent COVID-19. Each CDR3 is given with its conserved first and last residue. Each record gives: V gene, clone size, J gene, D gene, CDR3 length, CDR3 protein, CDR3 DNA. A D gene is named only where the DNA matches it firmly. Size is stated for part of the rows, as once, few or many counts, or as a class when the clone is expanded.

TRBV5-6	.	TRBJ2-5	.	18	CASSLALAEGHQQETQYF	TGTGCCAGCAGCTTGGCCCTAGCCGAGGGACACCAGCAAGAGACCCAGTACTTC
TRBV4-1	once	TRBJ1-5	.	14	CASSLVLTNQPQHF	TGCGCCAGCAGCCTGGTACTTACCAATCAGCCCCAGCATTTT
TRBV7-6	.	TRBJ2-7	TRBD1	13	CASSLDRGAEQYF	TGTGCCAGCAGCTTAGACAGGGGTGCCGAGCAGTACTTC
TRBV4-3	.	TRBJ2-2	.	18	CASSHPPGGLRDTGELFF	TGCGCCAGCAGCCACCCCCCAGGGGGGCTGCGGGACACCGGGGAGCTGTTTTTT
TRBV7-6	.	TRBJ2-7	TRBD2	14	CASSLRAGPYEQYF	TGTGCCAGCAGCTTAAGAGCGGGGCCCTACGAGCAGTACTTC
TRBV6-4	.	TRBJ1-1	.	14	CASSKHRGNTEAFF	TGTGCCAGCAGTAAACATAGGGGCAACACTGAAGCTTTCTTT
TRBV2	.	TRBJ1-4	TRBD1	14	CASRDDRGREKLFF	TGTGCCAGCAGAGACGACAGGGGTAGAGAAAAACTGTTTTTT
TRBV5-6	.	TRBJ1-5	TRBD1	16	CASSFGTGGGGQPQHF	TGTGCCAGCAGCTTTGGGACAGGGGGCGGTGGTCAGCCCCAGCATTTT
TRBV4-1	once	TRBJ2-1	TRBD1	15	CASSQGDRAANEQFF	TGCGCCAGCAGCCAAGGGGACAGGGCGGCCAATGAGCAGTTCTTC
TRBV7-7	.	TRBJ2-1	TRBD2	16	CASSPSGGSSYNEQFF	TGTGCCAGCAGCCCCTCAGGCGGGAGTTCCTACAATGAGCAGTTCTTC
TRBV5-1	few	TRBJ2-7	TRBD1	14	CASSPDRGQTEQYF	TGCGCCAGCAGCCCGGACAGGGGGCAGACCGAGCAGTACTTC
TRBV2	.	TRBJ1-2	.	13	CAGRPGSSYGYTF	TGTGCCGGGAGACCGGGGAGTTCCTATGGCTACACCTTC
TRBV7-2	.	TRBJ2-7	TRBD2	17	CASSLTGLAGGRREQYF	TGTGCCAGCAGCCTAACGGGACTAGCGGGAGGTCGGAGGGAGCAGTACTTC
TRBV19	.	TRBJ2-7	TRBD2	17	CASSIAGLAGDSYEQYF	TGTGCCAGTAGTATAGCGGGACTAGCGGGGGACTCCTACGAGCAGTACTTC
TRBV28	.	TRBJ2-3	.	14	CASSITGSTDTQYF	TGTGCCAGCAGTATAACAGGGTCCACAGATACGCAGTATTTT
TRBV29-1	.	TRBJ2-3	.	14	CSGQAGGSTDTQYF	TGCAGCGGCCAGGCGGGCGGGAGCACAGATACGCAGTATTTT
TRBV4-1	.	TRBJ2-7	.	14	CASSQDRVFAEQYF	TGCGCCAGCAGCCAAGACAGGGTTTTTGCCGAGCAGTACTTC